This TCR beta chain was observed in a study of shared clonotypes between healthy human individuals (dated by TCRdb to 2018 to 2021). Turning to the overall study: The cohort comprised a couple of women and three men aged 18 to 49 years. Leukapheresis yielded between about 0.85 and 9.5 billion PBMCs per donor. To increase sequencing depth and limit assay-specific biases, different laboratories used diverse techniques to prepare libraries and sequence TCR repertoires. Per donor, three plates each were used for CD4 naive and CD4 memory, two for CD8 naive, and one for CD8 memory. To estimate repertoire size and how much clonotype sharing occurs between individuals, the study deeply sequenced the blood TCR repertoires of five healthy adults. What the authors observed across the whole study: Higher generation probabilities were observed for clonotypes shared by all four sorted-subset donors than for non-shared clonotypes. Naive subsets generally had larger estimated clonotype richness than memory subsets did. Based on pairwise subsampling, the degree of clonotype sharing among donors was expected to be affected by sequencing depth. About 5% of naive CD4, around 3.6% of naive CD8, approximately 2% of memory CD4, and approximately 0.4% of memory CD8 clonotypes were shared across several donors. Sampling was restricted to blood, and TCR repertoires in tissues likely differ from the TCR repertoires found in blood. The small number of donors limited the genetic and exposure-history diversity represented. Rarefaction of sorted-subset datasets indicated incomplete sequencing despite the large sequencing depth.

Using the deep immunoSEQ assay, multiplex PCR amplified TCR CDR3 regions from genomic DNA. Genomic DNA extracted from each cell subset was distributed evenly over all wells of several immunoSEQ 96-well plates, and each plate served as one replicate. For sorted subsets, roughly 200 ng of genomic DNA, equivalent to 25,000 to 30,000 T cell genomes, went into each replicate PCR. Purified libraries were quantified with a Qubit 3.0 fluorometer, sized on a Bioanalyzer 2100, and re-quantified with the KAPA Library Quantification kit. Every immunoSEQ 96-well plate was sequenced on a separate single-read 150-cycle Illumina NextSeq 550 flow cell. For the original study's pipeline: Because the immunoSEQ output included only junctional sequences and no quality scores, the filtering could not be the same as the filtering used for full-length reads. Sequences were annotated with PyIR, a Python wrapper for IgBLAST v1.9, using IMGT germline references to assign V/J genes and CDR3. Any read was removed if the V/J assignment was weak (E-value above 1e-6), the CDR3 was missing, or the read contained stop codons, out-of-frame junctions, or ambiguous translated residues. A V3J clonotype was defined by an identical inferred V gene, J gene, and CDR3 amino acid sequence. Percentage overlap between repertoires was computed as shared unique clonotypes divided by the size of the smaller repertoire. Three approaches were used to assess repertoire richness: RTK rarefaction, the Chao1 estimator, and Recon v2.1 estimates of unobserved clonotypes. For all TCRbeta clonotypes obtained by the gDNA method from a few donors, generation probabilities were computed with OLGA. Entries here come from immuneACCESS through TCRdb and include only in-frame sequences with V and J called. Some clones fail to appear in such tables; in the studies checked, an unresolved V gene covers under half of the shortfall, and the cause of the remainder is unknown. The DNA gave D and trimming, while V, J and clone size come from that table. For this sample there are 500,000 to 700,000 clones; 85% to 95% appear just once. The ten most abundant clones make up around 0.12% of the sample.

The germline V gene specifies SQVTM as CDR1 and ANQGSEA as CDR2. The CDR3, cysteine through phenylalanine, is 14 amino acids long. Only CDR3 DNA is held: 42 bases, read in frame from base 1. Trimming removed 3 bases from V and 2 bases from J, leaving 14 bases between the germline ends. CD8 naive samples consisted of CD45RO-negative cells that were positively selected for CCR7, yielding a CD45RA+CCR7+ population without TemRA cells. The donors were healthy, HIV-negative adults with no recently reported acute infections or vaccinations. All donors were Caucasian adults living in Nashville, Tennessee, USA. Blood was collected by leukapheresis, and PBMCs were isolated by Ficoll-Histopaque density gradient centrifugation and then cryopreserved in liquid nitrogen vapor phase. Analytical flow cytometry was used to check the purity and quantity of each magnetically sorted T cell population. Genomic DNA was isolated from every sorted fraction and measured by UV absorbance on a Nanodrop 2000c.

Concerning this clone: Its antigen remains unidentified. Per-nucleotide qualities are absent, and no much larger clonotype sits a single base away.

Material: naive CD8+ T cells sorted from blood. The cell subset or site label here, explained by the study, means: CD45RA+CCR7+. The rearrangement joined TRBV29-1 to TRBJ2-7; the D gene is perhaps TRBD1 or TRBD2, as each covers 6 bases. The clonotype comes from a woman in her 30s in good health. The CDR3 amino acid sequence is: CSVDGGGTPYEQYF. The sequenced DNA: TGCAGCGTTGATGGCGGCGGGACACCCTACGAGCAGTACTTC.